A single sample gave rise to the 27 T cell receptor beta chains below, sequenced in a study of CD8 T cells in Susac syndrome. Random hexamers were used to reverse transcribe an amount of about 0.5 to 1 ug RNA. One entry per CDR3 protein, called by TCRdb with MiXCR from the immunoSEQ multiplex PCR reads. The top ten clones hold 0.087% of a sample with 150,000 to 200,000 distinct CDR3 sequences, 91% of them seen once. The specimen was CD4+ T cells from PBMCs. Source of these receptors: a human donor with Susac syndrome.

This rearrangement joins TRBV5-4 to TRBJ2-3; 13 nucleotides agree with TRBD2. The CDR3 is 17 amino acids. Germline V CDR1 and CDR2: SGHNT, YYREEE (reference sequence). The V and J ends lost 4 bases and 3 bases, in that order; junction bases with no gene match: 8. In nucleotides, the CDR3 is TGTGCCAGCAGCCCCCGGACTAGCGGGAGAGCTACAGATACGCAGTATTTT. Amino acid sequence: CASSPRTSGRATDTQYF.

The gene calls are TRBV20-1 and TRBJ1-5; D remains unclear. V lost 2 bases and J 0 bases, leaving 11 bases between the germline ends. This CDR3 contains 15 residues. Germline CDR1 is DFQATT and CDR2 is SNEGSKA (reference sequence). CDR3 region: CSARPGTNSNQPQHF. Written as DNA, the CDR3 is TGCAGTGCTAGACCGGGAACAAATAGCAATCAGCCCCAGCATTTT.

In nucleotides, the CDR3 is TGTGCCATCAGTGTTATAAAAAACACTGAAGCTTTCTTT. Protein: CAISVIKNTEAFF. The genes are TRBV10-3 and TRBJ1-1; D is uncertain. Germline values: CDR1 ENHRY, CDR2 SYGVKD. Trimming took off 4 bases at V and 2 bases at J, with 8 bases between the two ends. The CDR3 runs 13 residues.

This clonotype was recorded a few times. CDR3 in amino acids: CASSFGDRAVTEAFF. The DNA for the CDR3 is TGTGCCAGCAGCTTTGGGGACAGGGCGGTTACTGAAGCTTTCTTT. V gene TRBV7-3 combines with J gene TRBJ1-1; 9 bases match TRBD1. Germline loops: CDR1 SGHTA, CDR2 FQGTGA. This CDR3 contains 15 residues. V lost 3 bases, J lost 5 bases, and 7 bases stayed unmatched.

The rearrangement uses TRBV28 and TRBJ1-2, with a tentative D call TRBD1 (5 bases). The CDR3 has 14 amino acids. Germline loops: CDR1 MDHEN, CDR2 SYDVKM. Deletions cut 3 bases from V and 6 bases from J, with 14 bases between. The CDR3 protein is CASSFLPGDHGYTF. CDR3 sequence (DNA): TGTGCCAGCAGTTTCCTCCCGGGGGACCATGGCTACACCTTC.

The chain employs TRBV6-5 and TRBJ2-1; 7 nucleotides match TRBD2. Trimming took 7 bases from V and 4 from J; bases not matched to a gene: 4. The germline V gene encodes CDR1 MNHEY and CDR2 SVGAGI. The CDR3 contains 13 residues. The DNA for the CDR3 is TGTGCCAGCAAACTAGCGAGATACAATGAGCAGTTCTTC. As protein: CASKLARYNEQFF.

The rearrangement links TRBV1 to TRBJ2-7. TRBV1 is a recognized pseudogene. This CDR3 region has 13 residues. The CDR3 protein is CTSTQGKPYEQYF. The DNA of the CDR3 is TGCACCAGCACCCAAGGGAAGCCCTACGAGCAGTACTTC.

The rearrangement joins TRBV7-9 to TRBJ2-1; TRBD1 matches 10 bases. The germline V gene encodes CDR1 SEHNR and CDR2 FQNEAQ (reference sequence). The ends lost 4 bases at V and 7 bases at J; junction bases unmatched: 13. The CDR3 is made up of 17 amino acids. In DNA, the CDR3 is TGTGCCAGCAGCTCTCCTGAGAGACAGGGGGCGAGTAATGAGCAGTTCTTC. Its translation is CASSSPERQGASNEQFF.

This clonotype showed up just once. The CDR3 region is CASSPVELETQYF. The CDR3 coding sequence is TGTGCCAGCTCCCCGGTTGAGTTAGAGACCCAGTACTTC. The J gene is TRBJ2-5, the V gene TRBV18; D gene ambiguous. Trimming pared 6 bases from V and 4 bases from J, leaving 12 bases between. This CDR3 is built from 13 residues. Germline V CDR1 and CDR2: KGHSH, LQKENI.

The rearrangement links TRBV20-1 to TRBJ2-3, with 12 bases that match TRBD2. CDR1 is DFQATT, CDR2 SNEGSKA, per germline (reference sequence). This CDR3 region has 16 residues. Trimming at V came to 2 bases and at J to 5 bases, leaving 8 bases not matched to a gene. In DNA form, the CDR3 reads TGCAGTGCTAGAAGAGGACTAGCGGGGCCGGGAGATACGCAGTATTTT. It codes for CSARRGLAGPGDTQYF.

The V call is TRBV9, the J call TRBJ1-1, with 12 bases identical to TRBD1. Looked up from germline, CDR1 is SGDLS and CDR2 is YYNGEE. J was trimmed by 4 bases and V by 3 bases; bases with no gene match: 4. The CDR3 has 15 amino acids. The CDR3 protein is CASSAGQGARTEAFF. The CDR3 DNA is TGTGCCAGCAGCGCGGGACAGGGGGCTCGCACTGAAGCTTTCTTT.

The chain joins TRBV20-1 to TRBJ2-1; D gene uncertain. This CDR3 spans 16 amino acids. The V end lost 5 bases, the J end lost 0 bases, and 17 bases lay between the germline ends. Germline assignment: CDR1 DFQATT and CDR2 SNEGSKA (reference sequence). The CDR3 loop reads CSAPSTESSSYNEQFF. The CDR3 region has the DNA TGCAGTGCTCCAAGTACCGAGTCTAGCTCCTACAATGAGCAGTTCTTC.

This chain uses TRBV5-1 with TRBJ2-1, with 7 bases aligning to TRBD1. Germline values: CDR1 SGHRS, CDR2 YFSETQ. CDR3 size: 15 residues. V dropped 2 bases and J dropped 5; count of bases not matched to a gene: 7. The CDR3 here is CASSFGTAHNNEQFF. As DNA, the CDR3 is TGCGCCAGCAGCTTTGGGACAGCCCACAACAATGAGCAGTTCTTC.

This sequence joins TRBV19 and TRBJ1-6, with D perhaps matching TRBD1 (6 bases). This CDR3 has 13 residues. CDR1 is LNHDA, CDR2 SQIVND, per germline (reference sequence). V dropped 4 bases and J dropped 6 bases, with 7 bases sitting between them. The CDR3 spells CASSTDSNSPLHF. The CDR3, as DNA: TGTGCCAGTAGTACGGACAGTAATTCACCCCTCCACTTT.

This clonotype occurred once. The chain carries TRBV5-1 and TRBJ2-1; 7 bases fit TRBD2. Per germline, CDR1 SGHRS and CDR2 YFSETQ. Trimming cost V 0 bases and J 6 bases; bases outside gene matches: 9. The length of the CDR3 is 16 residues. The CDR3 coding sequence is TGCGCCAGCAGCTTGGTTTTTGGGAGCGGGACCAATGAGCAGTTCTTC. Translation: CASSLVFGSGTNEQFF.

The rearrangement joins TRBV20-1 to TRBJ2-5; D call uncertain. This CDR3 contains 11 residues. Germline CDR1 and CDR2: DFQATT and SNEGSKA (reference sequence). The V end lost 0 bases, the J end lost 9 bases, and 8 bases lay between the germline ends. In DNA form, the CDR3 reads TGCAGTGCTAGAGATACCCCATCCCAGTACTTC. This sequence encodes CSARDTPSQYF.

This clonotype appeared a few times. The J gene is TRBJ2-4, the V gene TRBV4-2, with D possibly matching TRBD1 (5 bases). The CDR3 extends over 16 amino acids. CDR1 is LGHNA, CDR2 YNFKEQ, per germline. V dropped 1 base and J dropped 5 bases, with 15 bases sitting between them. CDR3 sequence reads: CASSQVGASVENIQYF. CDR3 in DNA: TGTGCCAGCAGCCAAGTTGGGGCGAGCGTGGAAAACATTCAGTACTTC.

The J gene is TRBJ2-7, the V gene TRBV20-1; TRBD1 matches 7 bases. With 5 bases clipped from V and 0 bases from J, the junction kept 10 bases outside the gene matches. Germline assignment: CDR1 DFQATT and CDR2 SNEGSKA (reference sequence). This CDR3 contains 15 residues. CDR3 DNA sequence: TGCAGTGCTCGGCCTAAGACAGGGACCTCCTACGAGCAGTACTTC. Amino acids: CSARPKTGTSYEQYF.

The CDR3 region has the DNA TGTGCCAGCAGCTTAATGGGTGGGCAGTTCTTC. Its protein is CASSLMGGQFF. J is TRBJ2-1 and V is TRBV7-9; D is unclear. The CDR3 totals 11 residues. CDR1 is SEHNR and CDR2 is FQNEAQ in the germline V gene (reference sequence). V gave up 2 bases and J gave up 12 bases, with 8 bases separating them.

The chain employs TRBV6-6 and TRBJ1-4; D uncertain. Trimming shortened V by 8 bases and J by 1 base, and 8 bases separated the two germline ends. CDR3 length equals 13 residues. Germline values: CDR1 MNHNY, CDR2 SVGAGI (reference sequence). The CDR3 sequence: CASRDVTNEKLFF. For the CDR3, the DNA is TGTGCCAGCCGAGACGTAACTAATGAAAAACTGTTTTTT.

The chain has TRBV19 and TRBJ1-1; D uncertain. V was trimmed by 8 bases and J by 0 bases, leaving 7 bases between them. CDR3 size: 12 residues. Germline assignment: CDR1 LNHDA and CDR2 SQIVND (reference sequence). For the CDR3, the DNA is TGTGCCAGTTCTGACATGAACACTGAAGCTTTCTTT. Protein: CASSDMNTEAFF. The whole variable domain, remainder taken from reference TRBV19 and TRBJ1-1, is DGGITQSPKYLFRKEGQNVTLSCEQNLNHDAMYWYRQDPGQGLRLIYYSQIVNDFQKGDIAEGYSVSREKKESFPLTVTSAQKNPTAFYLCASSDMNTEAFFGQGTRLTVV.

This clonotype was counted once. The genes are TRBV5-1 and TRBJ2-3; tentative D call: TRBD2 (6 bases). The germline V and J ends were trimmed by 5 bases and 0 bases, with 16 bases remaining between them. Looked up from germline, CDR1 is SGHRS and CDR2 is YFSETQ. The CDR3 sequence is 16 residues long. DNA of the CDR3: TGCGCCAGCAGACGTACTCCGGGAGCTAGCACAGATACGCAGTATTTT. Amino acids: CASRRTPGASTDTQYF.

The CDR3 region has the DNA TGTGCCATCCAGTCGACGGACAAGGAAAAACTGTTTTTT. It is translated as CAIQSTDKEKLFF. The chain employs TRBV28 and TRBJ1-4; tentatively, D is TRBD1 (5 bases). Trimming pared 10 bases from V and 8 bases from J, leaving 17 bases between. The CDR3 is made up of 13 amino acids. Germline lookup yields CDR1 MDHEN and CDR2 SYDVKM.

CDR3 in amino acids: CASSATGGNQPQHF. CDR3 DNA sequence: TGTGCCAGTAGTGCAACAGGGGGCAATCAGCCCCAGCATTTT. This sequence joins TRBV19 and TRBJ1-5; 7 bases fit TRBD1. The CDR3 is 14 amino acids. Losses at the gene ends were 5 bases for V and 2 bases for J; bases not matched to a gene: 3. Germline V CDR1 and CDR2: LNHDA, SQIVND (reference sequence).

This chain joins TRBV9 and TRBJ2-1; 9 nucleotides align to TRBD2. V lost 3 bases and J lost 7; bases outside the gene matches: 11. The CDR3 sequence is 16 residues long. Germline assignment: CDR1 SGDLS and CDR2 YYNGEE. CDR3 nucleotides: TGTGCCAGCAGCGCCCTGTTTCCTAGCGGGGTGAATGAGCAGTTCTTC. This sequence encodes CASSALFPSGVNEQFF.

The chain has TRBV5-1 and TRBJ2-5; TRBD2 matches at 7 bases. Germline lookup yields CDR1 SGHRS and CDR2 YFSETQ. This CDR3 is 13 amino acids long. The V and J ends lost 4 bases and 3 bases, in that order; junction bases with no gene match: 3. CDR3 protein: CASSGSGEETQYF. CDR3 nucleotides: TGCGCCAGCAGCGGGAGCGGGGAAGAGACCCAGTACTTC.

With respect to this clonotype: The DNA is omitted, as the CDR3 cannot be located on it reliably, and the CDR3 follows TCRdb's listing. V and J are TRBV21-1 and TRBJ2-2; TRBD1 was called by the table and not checked on the DNA. TRBV21-1 is reported as a pseudogene. The CDR3 is made up of 11 amino acids, end residues included. The CDR3: CASPGAGSCFF.